This TCR beta chain is drawn from a study of T cells in Graves' hyperthyroidism and ophthalmopathy. The CDR3 covers 16 residues. The ends were cut back, 6 bases at V and 0 bases at J, with 15 bases in the middle. Amplification yielded TCR beta CDR3 regions, with RNA transcripts as the source. HTBI primers drove first-round RT-PCR of the TCR CDR3. TCRdb reprocessed the multiplex PCR reads via MiXCR and lists one record per CDR3 protein. The data show approximately 380,000 distinct CDR3 sequences, approximately 18% seen once. General study findings and limits: Blood also held most thyroid clonotypes expanded beyond 0.001.

This clonotype was detected many times. Antigen unknown. Inclusion characteristics of ophthalmopathy patients comprised a Clinical Activity Score of at least 3, a NOSPECS grade of at least 4, and duration under 3 months. Each diagnosis was grounded in clinical symptoms, serum thyroxine and TRAb, thyroid ultrasound, and orbital computed tomography. The receptor's source is a man in his late teens or twenties with Graves' ophthalmopathy. Specimen: blood. The chain couples TRBV12-3 or TRBV12-4 to TRBJ1-5, with D unresolved. The CDR3 coding sequence is TGTGCCAGCAGCCTCTTCGGGCTTTATAGCAATCAGCCCCAGCATTTT. Protein sequence: CASSLFGLYSNQPQHF.